These 17 T cell receptor beta chains were all obtained from the same sample, sequenced in a study of blood T cell repertoires in COVID-19. Sequencing used immunoSEQ multiplex PCR; TCRdb keeps in-frame clones, though not all of them. The table records about 140,000 clones, roughly four fifths of them present only once. Source material: peripheral blood. The receptors come from a woman aged 45-59 years with active or convalescent COVID-19.

The chain recombines TRBV3-1 (or the pseudogene TRBV3-2) with TRBJ2-2, with D possibly TRBD2 on 6 matching bases. V lost 1 base to trimming and J lost 4 bases, with 16 bases between them. CDR1 is LGHDT and CDR2 is YNNKEL in the germline V gene (reference sequence). The length of the CDR3 is 17 residues. CDR3 residues: CASSQGSSVISTGELFF. The CDR3 DNA follows: TGTGCCAGCAGCCAAGGGTCTAGCGTGATTAGCACCGGGGAGCTGTTTTTT.

This chain links TRBV6-2 or TRBV6-3 with TRBJ2-5, with 8 bases identical to TRBD2. Per germline, CDR1 MNHEY and CDR2 SVGEGT. Unmatched junction bases numbered 5, after V lost 0 bases and J lost 5 bases. The length of the CDR3 is 15 residues. This CDR3 is CASSYSSSGAETQYF. CDR3 sequence (DNA): TGTGCCAGCAGTTACTCCAGTAGCGGGGCGGAGACCCAGTACTTC.

Details on this clone: Distinct nucleotide sequences in the sample also encode this CDR3. This chain links TRBV5-1 with TRBJ1-1; 7 bases map to TRBD1. The CDR3 is made up of 14 amino acids. The V segment lost 4 bases and the J segment 4 bases; nucleotides outside the gene matches: 7. Per the germline V gene, CDR1 is SGHRS and CDR2 is YFSETQ. CDR3 DNA sequence: TGCGCCAGCAGCCTTAGACAGGGAGGCACTGAAGCTTTCTTT. This sequence encodes CASSLRQGGTEAFF.

This chain links TRBV5-1 with TRBJ1-1; 7 nucleotides match TRBD1. J gave up 3 bases and V 5 bases, and 7 bases lay outside the gene matches. CDR3 length: 14 amino acids. Looked up from germline, CDR1 is SGHRS and CDR2 is YFSETQ. The CDR3 protein is CASSLDRVDTEAFF. As DNA, the CDR3 is TGCGCCAGCAGTTTAGACAGGGTTGACACTGAAGCTTTCTTT.

The rearrangement links TRBV6-5 to TRBJ1-6; TRBD1 aligns across 7 bases. V dropped 5 bases and J dropped 9; count of bases not matched to a gene: 10. The CDR3 spans 15 residues. Germline V gives CDR1 MNHEY, CDR2 SVGAGI. The CDR3 region has the DNA TGTGCCAGCAGTCCCACCGGGACAGTAGCTTCACCCCTCCACTTT. Its translation: CASSPTGTVASPLHF.

The chain combines TRBV6-5 with TRBJ1-1; 8 nucleotides align to TRBD1. V lost 2 bases, J lost 11 bases, and 13 bases stayed unmatched. Germline lookup yields CDR1 MNHEY and CDR2 SVGAGI. CDR3 length: 15 amino acids. The CDR3 sequence: CASSYRSGTGLWAFF. The DNA for the CDR3 is TGTGCCAGCAGTTACCGTTCCGGGACAGGACTTTGGGCTTTCTTT.

This clone was seen once. The rearrangement links TRBV3-1 (or the pseudogene TRBV3-2) to TRBJ1-6; D is uncertain. V gave up 1 base and J gave up 6 bases, with 7 bases separating them. CDR1 and CDR2 (germline): LGHDT, YNNKEL (reference sequence). The CDR3 is made up of 14 amino acids. As DNA, the CDR3 is TGTGCCAGCAGCCAAGGACGGAGTAATTCACCCCTCCACTTT. Translated: CASSQGRSNSPLHF.

V is TRBV19 and J is TRBJ2-2, with TRBD1 identical over 8 bases. The CDR3 sequence is 16 residues long. Germline CDR1 is LNHDA and CDR2 is SQIVND (reference sequence). V trimming: 4 bases; J trimming: 2 bases; junction bases outside the gene matches: 6. The CDR3 loop is CASSNTGTGNTGELFF. In DNA form, the CDR3 reads TGTGCCAGTAGTAATACCGGGACAGGAAACACCGGGGAGCTGTTTTTT.

A note on this clone: The germline gene is not matched at one end of the junction; a read error may be the cause. This rearrangement joins TRBV30 to TRBJ1-2, with a tentative D call TRBD1 (6 bases). The CDR3 runs to 12 residues. The germline gives CDR1 GTSNPN, CDR2 SVGIG (reference sequence). In DNA, the CDR3 is TGTGCCCGGAGGGGGGGGGCGAGGGGCTACACCTTC. Amino acid sequence: CARRGGARGYTF.

The V gene is TRBV19, the J gene TRBJ1-5; D might be TRBD1 (6 bases). Germline V gene sequence: CDR1 LNHDA, CDR2 SQIVND (reference sequence). CDR3 length: 13 residues. V was cut by 5 bases and J by 7 bases, with 12 bases left in between. The CDR3 DNA sequence: TGTGCCAGTAGTGGGGACATAGGGCAGCCCCAGCATTTT. The encoded protein is CASSGDIGQPQHF.

The rearrangement uses TRBV23-1 and TRBJ2-5, with 9 nucleotides matching TRBD1. TRBV23-1 is given ORF status, its function remaining uncertain. CDR3 length: 12 residues. Germline trimming cut 10 bases from V and 3 bases from J; bases unmatched to any gene: 3. CDR3: CATRDREETQYF. The DNA for the CDR3 is TGCGCCACCCGGGACAGGGAAGAGACCCAGTACTTC.

J is TRBJ1-2 and V is TRBV5-5; perhaps TRBD1 as D (5 bases). Per the germline V gene, CDR1 is SGHKS and CDR2 is YYEKEE (reference sequence). The CDR3 sequence is 15 residues long. The V and J ends lost 4 bases and 4 bases respectively, with 17 bases between them. Here the CDR3 reads CASSPFSREGYGYTF. The CDR3 DNA follows: TGTGCCAGCAGCCCCTTTTCCAGGGAGGGCTATGGCTACACCTTC.

On this clone itself: Distinct nucleotide sequences in the sample also encode this CDR3. This chain uses TRBV28 with TRBJ2-7; D unresolved. Trimming removed 4 bases at V and 4 bases at J, with 5 bases between. This CDR3 is built from 11 residues. The V gene's germline CDR1 is MDHEN and CDR2 SYDVKM. The CDR3 protein is CASSSLYEQYF. The CDR3 region has the DNA TGTGCCAGCAGTTCCCTATACGAGCAGTACTTC.

This rearrangement joins TRBV5-5 to TRBJ2-2, with D perhaps matching TRBD1 (6 bases). V lost 0 bases to trimming and J lost 5 bases, with 8 bases between them. The CDR3 sequence is 14 residues long. Germline loops: CDR1 SGHKS, CDR2 YYEKEE (reference sequence). The CDR3 protein is CASSLDQGTGELFF. The CDR3 region has the DNA TGTGCCAGCAGCTTGGATCAGGGGACCGGGGAGCTGTTTTTT. The whole variable domain, filled in from reference TRBV5-5 and TRBJ2-2, reads DAGVTQSPTHLIKTRGQQVTLRCSPISGHKSVSWYQQVLGQGPQFIFQYYEKEERGRGNFPDRFSARQFPNYSSELNVNALLLGDSALYLCASSLDQGTGELFFGEGSRLTVL.

This sequence joins TRBV18 and TRBJ2-5; possible D gene TRBD2, 7 bases. The V end lost 2 bases, the J end lost 7 bases, and 14 bases lay between the germline ends. This CDR3 has 14 amino acids. Germline V lookup: CDR1 KGHSH, CDR2 LQKENI. CDR3 loop: CASSPGGGFVTQYF. In nucleotides, the CDR3 is TGTGCCAGCTCACCAGGCGGGGGCTTTGTGACCCAGTACTTC.

The chain uses TRBV28 and TRBJ1-5, with a possible D match to TRBD1 (5 bases). This CDR3 is 15 amino acids long. CDR1 and CDR2 (germline): MDHEN, SYDVKM. Trimming took off 2 bases at V and 9 bases at J, with 17 bases between the two ends. The CDR3: CASSLPGGAGGPQHF. The CDR3, as DNA: TGTGCCAGCAGTTTACCAGGAGGGGCCGGAGGGCCCCAGCATTTT.

This chain joins TRBV7-2 and TRBJ2-5; 9 bases agree with TRBD2. Germline V lookup: CDR1 SGHTA, CDR2 FQGNSA. V dropped 6 bases and J dropped 3; count of bases not matched to a gene: 2. This CDR3 is 13 amino acids long. CDR3 sequence (DNA): TGTGCCAGCAGTAGCGGGAGTAAAGAGACCCAGTACTTC. It translates to CASSSGSKETQYF. The full variable domain, its missing parts supplied by reference TRBV7-2 and TRBJ2-5, is GAGVSQSPSNKVTEKGKDVELRCDPISGHTALYWYRQSLGQGLEFLIYFQGNSAPDKSGLPSDRFSAERTGGSVSTLTIQRTQQEDSAVYLCASSSGSKETQYFGPGTRLLVL.